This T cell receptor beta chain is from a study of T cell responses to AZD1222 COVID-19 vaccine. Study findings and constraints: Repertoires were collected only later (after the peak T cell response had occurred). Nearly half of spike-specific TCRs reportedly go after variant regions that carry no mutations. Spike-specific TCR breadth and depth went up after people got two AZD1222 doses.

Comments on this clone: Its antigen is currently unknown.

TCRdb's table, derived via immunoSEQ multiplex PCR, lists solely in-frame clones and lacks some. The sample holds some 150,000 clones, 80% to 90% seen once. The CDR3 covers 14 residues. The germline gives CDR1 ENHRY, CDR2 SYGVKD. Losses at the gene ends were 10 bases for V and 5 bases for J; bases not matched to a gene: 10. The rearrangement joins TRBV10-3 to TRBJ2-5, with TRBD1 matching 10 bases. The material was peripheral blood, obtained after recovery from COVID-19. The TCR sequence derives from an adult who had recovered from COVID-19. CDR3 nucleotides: TGTGCCACCCAGCGGGGACAGGGGTCGGAGACCCAGTACTTC. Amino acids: CATQRGQGSETQYF.